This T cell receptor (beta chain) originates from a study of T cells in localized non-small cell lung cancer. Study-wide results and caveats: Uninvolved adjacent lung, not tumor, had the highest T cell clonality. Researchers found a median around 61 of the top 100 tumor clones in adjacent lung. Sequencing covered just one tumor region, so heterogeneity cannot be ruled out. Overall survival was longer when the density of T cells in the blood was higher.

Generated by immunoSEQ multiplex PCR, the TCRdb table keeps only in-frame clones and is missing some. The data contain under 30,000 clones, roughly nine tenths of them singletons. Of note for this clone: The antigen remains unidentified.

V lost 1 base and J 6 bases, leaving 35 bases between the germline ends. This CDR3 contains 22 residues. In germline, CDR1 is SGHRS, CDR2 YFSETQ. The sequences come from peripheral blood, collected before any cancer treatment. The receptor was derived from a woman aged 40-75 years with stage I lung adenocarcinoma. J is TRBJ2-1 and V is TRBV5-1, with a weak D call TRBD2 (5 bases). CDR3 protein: CASSLWPTVLGSSTSYSNEQFF. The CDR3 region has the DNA TGCGCCAGCAGCTTGTGGCCCACAGTGCTAGGGTCTAGTACTAGTTACTCCAATGAGCAGTTCTTC.